These T cell receptor beta chains were read from a single sample in a study of T-cell reconstitution after alpha-beta-depleted transplantation in children. In TCRdb, the PCR reads were re-called with MiXCR into one record per CDR3 protein. The sample yields 700,000 to 950,000 distinct CDR3 sequences, 16% seen once. Here the sequenced sample was PBMCs, mostly from graft donor cells, taken 360 days after TCRalphabeta/CD19-depleted stem cell transplant. The receptors originated from a male patient younger than 18 who had a stem cell transplant for acute lymphoblastic leukemia, so the T cells may come from the graft donor. Each CDR3 is given with its conserved first and last residue.

CDR3 length	J gene	V gene	CDR3 protein
14	TRBJ1-1	TRBV12-3/TRBV12-4	CASSFRSPNTEAFF
14	TRBJ1-6	TRBV5-1	CASRWDQRNSPLHF
15	TRBJ2-7	TRBV29-1	CSVRGRASKDYEQYF
12	TRBJ2-5	TRBV20-1	CSARDRKETQYF
16	TRBJ2-1	TRBV18	CASSPLLALSYNEQFF
14	TRBJ2-3	TRBV10-3	CAISEFGFTDTQYF
15	TRBJ2-7	TRBV5-8	CASSRAGLAGGEQYF
15	TRBJ2-2	TRBV20-1	CSARNLGSGTGELFF
13	TRBJ1-1	TRBV5-1	CASSLGTGAEAFF
14	TRBJ1-6	TRBV12-3/TRBV12-4	CASSSDKGNSPLHF
13	TRBJ2-7	TRBV20-1	CSVLQRHSYEQYF
14	TRBJ2-7	TRBV20-1	CSASWEQVFYEQYF
13	TRBJ2-1	TRBV20-1	CSAPGLTINEQFF
13	TRBJ2-1	TRBV7-8	CASRGLAYNEQFF
18	TRBJ1-5	TRBV20-1	CSALVPGTGFWSNQPQHF
15	TRBJ2-1	TRBV29-1	CSVDRKSGSYNEQFF
13	TRBJ2-3	TRBV12-3/TRBV12-4	CASSLGSPTTQYF
19	TRBJ2-1	TRBV6-2/TRBV6-3	CASSYGRIKRTSGNNEQFF
14	TRBJ1-2	TRBV19	CASRSPPGDYGYTF
14	TRBJ2-3	TRBV12-3/TRBV12-4	CASSLGGITDTQYF
13	TRBJ2-7	TRBV12-3/TRBV12-4	CASSFDRGYEQYF
14	TRBJ1-2	TRBV5-1	CASSSRRQGYGYTF
14	TRBJ2-1	TRBV20-1	CSASRTPLNNEQFF
14	TRBJ1-1	TRBV12-3/TRBV12-4	CASRLDTMNTEAFF
14	TRBJ1-1	TRBV6-1	CASRTTGANTEAFF
16	TRBJ1-1	TRBV15	CATEPNYLGLNTEAFF
14	TRBJ2-7	TRBV7-8	CASTSGVAAYEQYF
15	TRBJ2-7	TRBV2	CASSEGIAGKYEQYF
19	TRBJ2-7	TRBV14	CASSRRRGTLWKGLHLQYF
14	TRBJ2-7	TRBV12-3/TRBV12-4	CASRTGWGSYEQYF
12	TRBJ2-3	TRBV5-1	CASGGTWDTQYF
13	TRBJ2-3	TRBV6-1	CASGPPTLLAQYF
19	TRBJ2-3	TRBV21-1	CASIKIRDRGPGAPDTQYF
12	TRBJ2-7	TRBV24-1	CATSDEFYEQYF
13	TRBJ2-7	TRBV20-1	CSAWDRDPYEQYF
12	TRBJ1-3	TRBV20-1	CSARSFGNTIYF
15	TRBJ2-1	TRBV18	CASSPAGLGYNEQFF